This T cell receptor beta chain was captured in a study of post-analysis software for immune sequencing data. General study points: In patients, TRBV5-6, TRBV5-1 and TRBV20-1 belonged to roughly five TRBV segments found more frequently than in controls. Samples from one preparation batch, clustered by F measure, grouped strongly together. Among multiple sclerosis patients, normalized Chao1 diversity was significantly below that of controls.

This clonotype showed up just a few times. Its antigen is currently unknown. Prepared libraries of TCR beta cDNA carried unique molecular identifiers. There were 1 to 10 million T cells, and roughly 0.5 million cDNA molecules came from them. TCRdb itself ran the PCR reads through MiXCR, one entry per CDR3 protein. The sample lists fewer than 600,000 distinct CDR3 sequences, roughly 45% occurring once. Germline V gene data show CDR1 as MDHEN and CDR2 as SYDVKM. Trimming took 10 bases from V and 4 from J, leaving 19 bases between them. The CDR3 length is 14 residues. V and J are TRBV28 and TRBJ1-2, with D tentatively TRBD1 (5 bases). The clonotype originates from a girl under 18 with multiple sclerosis. The sample consisted of blood. The CDR3 DNA reads as TGTGCCACCATTTTCCCGGGGGAGGGCTATGGCTACACCTTC. Translation gives CATIFPGEGYGYTF.